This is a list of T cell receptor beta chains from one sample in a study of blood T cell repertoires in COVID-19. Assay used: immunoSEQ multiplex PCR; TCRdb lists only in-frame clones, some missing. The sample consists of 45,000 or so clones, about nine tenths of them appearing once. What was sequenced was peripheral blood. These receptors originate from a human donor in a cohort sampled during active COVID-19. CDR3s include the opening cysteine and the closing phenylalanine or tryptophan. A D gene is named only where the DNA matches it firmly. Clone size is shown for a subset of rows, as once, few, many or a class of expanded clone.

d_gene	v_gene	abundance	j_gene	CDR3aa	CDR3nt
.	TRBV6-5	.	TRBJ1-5	CASSYNQGHQPQHF	TGTGCCAGCAGTTACAACCAGGGGCATCAGCCCCAGCATTTT
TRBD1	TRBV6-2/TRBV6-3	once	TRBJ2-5	CASSPVPGQGQGQETQYF	TGTGCCAGCAGTCCCGTCCCGGGACAGGGCCAGGGACAAGAGACCCAGTACTTC
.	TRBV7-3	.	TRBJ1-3	CASSLSTDSSGNTIYF	TGTGCCAGCAGCCTTTCGACAGACTCCTCTGGAAACACCATATATTTT
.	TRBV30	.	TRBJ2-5	CAWSGYQVGETQYF	TGTGCCTGGTCTGGCTACCAGGTGGGAGAGACCCAGTACTTC
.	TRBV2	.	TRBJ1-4	CASQGNLDEKLFF	TGTGCCAGCCAGGGGAATTTGGATGAAAAACTGTTTTTT
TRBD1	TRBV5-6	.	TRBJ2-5	CASSLVFTGGETQYF	TGTGCCAGCAGCTTGGTATTCACAGGGGGAGAGACCCAGTACTTC
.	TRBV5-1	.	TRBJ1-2	CASSLGGGYGYTF	TGCGCCAGCAGCTTGGGGGGAGGCTATGGCTACACCTTC
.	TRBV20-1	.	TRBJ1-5	CSASLGGPNQPQHF	TGCAGTGCTAGTCTGGGGGGTCCAAATCAGCCCCAGCATTTT
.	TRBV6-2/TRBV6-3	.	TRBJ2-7	CASSRAGASYEQYF	TGTGCCAGCAGTCGGGCAGGGGCCTCCTACGAGCAGTACTTC
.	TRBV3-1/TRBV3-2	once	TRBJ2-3	CASSQDTRTDTQYF	TGTGCCAGCAGCCAAGATACGCGGACAGATACGCAGTATTTT
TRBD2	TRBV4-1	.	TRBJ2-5	CASSQERGIAGGTKETQYF	TGCGCCAGCAGCCAAGAAAGAGGAATAGCGGGGGGGACGAAAGAGACCCAGTACTTC
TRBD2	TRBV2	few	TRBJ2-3	CASSGRRTSGGSPRTDTQYF	TGTGCCAGCAGTGGAAGACGGACTAGCGGGGGGTCCCCCCGCACAGATACGCAGTATTTT
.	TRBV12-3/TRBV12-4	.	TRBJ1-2	CASSPSANYGYTF	TGTGCCAGCAGTCCGTCGGCTAACTATGGCTACACCTTC
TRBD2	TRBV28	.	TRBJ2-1	CASKRGGSSYNEQFF	TGTGCCAGTAAGCGGGGGGGGAGCTCCTACAATGAGCAGTTCTTC
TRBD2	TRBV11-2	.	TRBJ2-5	CASSDLAGGIETQYF	TGTGCCAGCAGTGATTTAGCGGGGGGTATCGAGACCCAGTACTTC
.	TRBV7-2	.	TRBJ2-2	CASSSPNTGELFF	TGTGCCAGCAGCTCCCCTAACACCGGGGAGCTGTTTTTT
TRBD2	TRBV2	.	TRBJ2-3	CASRGLAGAADTQYF	TGTGCCAGCAGGGGTCTAGCGGGGGCCGCAGATACGCAGTATTTT
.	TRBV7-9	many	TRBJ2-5	CASIITGLQETQYF	TGTGCCAGCATAATTACGGGACTCCAAGAGACCCAGTACTTC
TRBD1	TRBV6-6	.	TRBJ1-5	CASEQVTGDSGQPQHF	TGTGCCAGCGAACAAGTCACAGGGGACTCGGGTCAGCCCCAGCATTTT
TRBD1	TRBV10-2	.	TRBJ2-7	CASRGTGGPYEQYF	TGCGCCAGCAGGGGGACAGGTGGCCCCTACGAGCAGTACTTC
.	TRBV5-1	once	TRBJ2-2	CASSLLRNTGELFF	TGCGCCAGCAGCTTGCTCAGGAACACCGGGGAGCTGTTTTTT
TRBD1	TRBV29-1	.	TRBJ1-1	CSVGIQGAEAFF	TGCAGCGTTGGGATCCAGGGGGCTGAAGCTTTCTTT
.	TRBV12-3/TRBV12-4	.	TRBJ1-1	CASSYSTEAFF	TGTGCCAGCAGTTATTCGACTGAAGCTTTCTTT
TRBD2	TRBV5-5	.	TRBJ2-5	CASSLGTSGEGETQYF	TGTGCCAGCAGCCTAGGGACTAGCGGGGAAGGGGAGACCCAGTACTTC
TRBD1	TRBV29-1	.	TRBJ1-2	CSAAGTGVNYGYTF	TGCAGCGCTGCCGGGACAGGGGTAAACTATGGCTACACCTTC
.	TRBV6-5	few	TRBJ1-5	CASGRTDDQPQHF	TGTGCCAGCGGAAGGACAGATGATCAGCCCCAGCATTTT
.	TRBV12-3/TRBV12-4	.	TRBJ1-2	CASSLPGWGYTF	TGTGCCAGCAGTTTACCAGGATGGGGCTACACCTTC
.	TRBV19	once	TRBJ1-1	CASSIEVGPNTEAFF	TGTGCCAGTAGTATAGAGGTGGGCCCGAACACTGAAGCTTTCTTT
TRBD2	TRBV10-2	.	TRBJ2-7	CASSESLAGHYEQYF	TGCGCCAGCAGTGAGTCCTTAGCGGGGCACTACGAGCAGTACTTC
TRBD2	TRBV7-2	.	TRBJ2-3	CASSFSSGGTDTQYF	TGTGCCAGCAGCTTTTCTAGCGGGGGGACAGATACGCAGTATTTT
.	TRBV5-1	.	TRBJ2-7	CASSYDSYEQYF	TGCGCCAGCAGCTATGACAGCTACGAGCAGTACTTC
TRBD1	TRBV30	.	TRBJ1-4	CAWKQGEANEKLFF	TGTGCCTGGAAACAGGGGGAGGCTAATGAAAAACTGTTTTTT
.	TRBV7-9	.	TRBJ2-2	CASSLLRGGDTGELFF	TGTGCCAGCAGCTTATTGAGGGGGGGCGACACCGGGGAGCTGTTTTTT
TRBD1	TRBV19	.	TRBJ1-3	CASSTPPGQGDGNTIYF	TGTGCCAGTAGTACTCCACCGGGACAGGGAGACGGAAACACCATATATTTT
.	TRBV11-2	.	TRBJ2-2	CASSSWGGSSGELFF	TGTGCCAGCAGCTCGTGGGGGGGCAGTTCCGGGGAGCTGTTTTTT
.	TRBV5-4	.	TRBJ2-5	CASSQGGDDRTQYF	TGTGCCAGCAGCCAGGGCGGAGACGATAGGACCCAGTACTTC
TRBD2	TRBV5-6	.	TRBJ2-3	CASSWGLASADTQYF	TGTGCCAGCAGCTGGGGACTAGCGAGCGCAGATACGCAGTATTTT
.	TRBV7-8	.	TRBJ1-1	CASSLALRQAEAFF	TGTGCCAGCAGCTTAGCGTTACGGCAGGCTGAAGCTTTCTTT
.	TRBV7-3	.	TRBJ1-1	CASSLSGGADTEAFF	TGTGCCAGCAGCCTCTCTGGGGGGGCTGACACTGAAGCTTTCTTT
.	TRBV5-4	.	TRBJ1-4	CASREGQATNEKLFF	TGTGCCAGCAGGGAAGGACAAGCAACTAATGAAAAACTGTTTTTT
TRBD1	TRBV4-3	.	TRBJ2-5	CASSLQGSEMGTQYF	TGCGCCAGCAGTTTACAGGGGAGCGAAATGGGGACCCAGTACTTC
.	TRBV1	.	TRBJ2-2	CTSSQDRDLAGELFF	TGCACCAGCAGCCAAGATCGGGACTTGGCCGGGGAGCTGTTTTTT
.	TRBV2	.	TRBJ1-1	CASSEGGNTEAFF	TGTGCCAGCAGTGAAGGAGGAAACACTGAAGCTTTCTTT
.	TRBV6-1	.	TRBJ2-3	CASSEWRRTDTQYF	TGTGCCAGCAGTGAGTGGAGGAGGACAGATACGCAGTATTTT
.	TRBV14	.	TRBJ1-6	CASSQVRGSQNSPLHF	TGTGCCAGCAGCCAAGTACGCGGCAGCCAAAATTCACCCCTCCACTTT
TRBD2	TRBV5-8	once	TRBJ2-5	CASSFYSGGAGTQYF	TGTGCCAGCAGCTTTTATAGCGGGGGGGCCGGGACCCAGTACTTC
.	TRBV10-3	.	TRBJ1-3	CAISERVPGSGNTIYF	TGTGCCATCAGTGAGCGAGTTCCGGGGTCTGGAAACACCATATATTTT
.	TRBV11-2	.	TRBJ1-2	CASSLDNFGYGYTF	TGTGCCAGCAGCTTAGATAATTTCGGCTATGGCTACACCTTC
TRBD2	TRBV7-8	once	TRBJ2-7	CASSPRGVTYEQYF	TGTGCCAGCAGCCCTCGGGGGGTTACCTACGAGCAGTACTTC
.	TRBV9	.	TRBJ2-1	CASSVGRGGPNEQFF	TGTGCCAGCAGCGTAGGGAGGGGGGGCCCCAATGAGCAGTTCTTC
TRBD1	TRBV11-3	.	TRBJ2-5	CASSLGLRGRQETQYF	TGTGCCAGCAGCTTAGGGCTCAGGGGGCGCCAAGAGACCCAGTACTTC
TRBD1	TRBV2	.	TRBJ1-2	CASSTQGGIYGYTF	TGTGCCAGCAGTACCCAGGGGGGCATCTATGGCTACACCTTC
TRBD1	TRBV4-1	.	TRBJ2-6	CASSQLGQGASAGANVLTF	TGCGCCAGCAGCCAACTAGGACAGGGGGCTTCAGCTGGGGCCAACGTCCTGACTTTC
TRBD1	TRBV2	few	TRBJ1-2	CASSEYRGTPNYGYTF	TGTGCCAGCAGTGAATACAGGGGAACCCCTAACTATGGCTACACCTTC
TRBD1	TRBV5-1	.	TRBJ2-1	CASSFDRAHSYNEQFF	TGCGCCAGCAGTTTTGACAGGGCTCACTCCTACAATGAGCAGTTCTTC
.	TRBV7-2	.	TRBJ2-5	CASSVPEKETQYF	TGTGCCAGCAGCGTTCCAGAAAAAGAGACCCAGTACTTC
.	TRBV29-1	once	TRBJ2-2	CSVESPNTGELFF	TGCAGCGTTGAATCTCCGAACACCGGGGAGCTGTTTTTT
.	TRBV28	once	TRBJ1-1	CASSTGYSMNTEAFF	TGTGCCAGCAGTACAGGGTACAGTATGAACACTGAAGCTTTCTTT
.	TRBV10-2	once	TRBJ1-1	CASSESSGTEAFF	TGCGCCAGCAGTGAGTCGTCGGGCACTGAAGCTTTCTTT